This TCR beta chain is from a study of blood T cell repertoires in COVID-19. Across the whole study: Collection of acute and convalescent COVID-19 samples took place in the United States, Italy and Spain. Sources were T cells, B-cell-depleted T cells, or PBMCs; the material itself was cDNA or gDNA.

Only a few counts were recorded for this clone. In the authors' methods: Estimation of nucleated cell counts was performed using reference gene primer amplification. Using immunoSEQ multiplex PCR, the repertoire was profiled, and TCRdb retains in-frame clones only, with some absent. V, J and clone size are taken as reported in that table, and D and trimming were inferred from the DNA itself. The table has around 290,000 clones, 75% to 90% seen once; the top ten hold around 12%. One Seattle source followed patients from active infection through their disease course. The clonotype was recovered from a woman aged 70-85 years with COVID-19, enrolled during active disease. The sequencing input was peripheral blood.

CDR3 in DNA: TGTGCCAGTAGTATAGGGAGCGTCCTGCTCACTGAAGCTTTCTTT. Residues: CASSIGSVLLTEAFF. The chain is built from TRBV19 and TRBJ1-1; D gene ambiguous. CDR1 and CDR2 from the germline V gene are LNHDA and SQIVND (reference sequence). The CDR3 has 15 amino acids. Trimming shortened V by 1 base and J by 4 bases, and 13 bases separated the two germline ends.